A single TCR beta chain is shown here with its context. This record comes from a study of blood T cell repertoires in COVID-19. The CDR3 spans 15 residues. Germline V gene lookup returns CDR1 SNHLY and CDR2 FYNNEI. Trimming shortened V by 1 base and J by 10 bases, and 16 bases separated the two germline ends. Authors' analysis steps: Amplifying reference gene primers gave estimates of nucleated cell counts. TCRdb keeps only in-frame clones here, not all; method: immunoSEQ multiplex PCR. That table furnishes V, J and clone size, whereas the DNA furnished D and trimming. Altogether some 290,000 clones are present, roughly nine tenths being singletons, with the ten largest covering over 9.5%.

Sequences were obtained from peripheral blood. The gene calls are TRBV2 and TRBJ1-4; TRBD1 might be the D (5 bases). The receptor comes from a woman in her twenties or thirties with COVID-19, enrolled during active disease. CDR3 protein: CASSEGAQGLGKLFF. CDR3 in DNA: TGTGCCAGCAGTGAAGGCGCCCAGGGTTTGGGAAAACTGTTTTTT.